This T cell receptor (beta chain) comes out of a study of graft-versus-host responses after intestinal transplantation. For the study at large: Recipients underwent multivisceral, liver-intestinal, or isolated intestinal transplants.

General study findings and limits: Early after transplant, HvG declines were associated with peak levels of circulating GvH clones.

The culture paired around 200,000 irradiated violet-dye-labeled stimulators with around 200,000 CFSE-labeled responders. Repertoires were generated with immunoSEQ multiplex PCR, while TCRdb's copy carries only in-frame clones and drops some. The table shows about 12,000 clones, with roughly a third occurring only once. This CDR3 has 11 residues. Germline CDR1 and CDR2: MNHEY and SMNVEV (reference sequence). The V end lost 3 bases, the J end lost 5 bases, and 4 bases lay between the germline ends. Sequencing was performed on alloreactive CD8+ T cells from a mixed lymphocyte reaction culture, taken before intestinal transplant. Subset indicated: CFSE-low proliferating T cells sorted from roughly six-day pre-transplant mixed lymphocyte reaction (GvH or HvG direction). The receptor was derived from a human patient who received an intestinal transplant. The chain is built from TRBV27 and TRBJ1-2; the D is unclear. This CDR3 reads CASSFLYGYTF. Written as DNA, the CDR3 is TGTGCCAGCAGTTTCTTATATGGCTACACCTTC.